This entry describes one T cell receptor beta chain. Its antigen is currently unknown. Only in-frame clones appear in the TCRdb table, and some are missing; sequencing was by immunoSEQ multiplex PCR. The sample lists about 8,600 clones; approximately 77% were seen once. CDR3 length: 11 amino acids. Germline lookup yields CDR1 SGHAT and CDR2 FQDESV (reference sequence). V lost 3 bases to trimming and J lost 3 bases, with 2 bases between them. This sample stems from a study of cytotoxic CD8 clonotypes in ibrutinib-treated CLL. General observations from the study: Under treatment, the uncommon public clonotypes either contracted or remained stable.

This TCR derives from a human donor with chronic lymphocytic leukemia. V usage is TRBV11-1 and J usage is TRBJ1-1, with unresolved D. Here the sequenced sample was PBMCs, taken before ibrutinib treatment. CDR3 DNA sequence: TGTGCCAGCAGCTTCTACACTGAAGCTTTCTTT. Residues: CASSFYTEAFF.